This T cell receptor (beta chain) was identified in a study of radiation and T cells in renal cell carcinoma. Whole-study findings and limits: Without pretreatment biopsies, baseline tumor clonotype presence was undetermined.

Repertoires were generated with immunoSEQ multiplex PCR, while TCRdb's copy carries only in-frame clones and drops some. The data hold 140,000 or so clones, with less than 90% observed a single time. From germline, CDR1 is SGHAT and CDR2 FQDESV (reference sequence). Trimming left V 10 bases short and J 0 bases short, with 16 bases between. This CDR3 contains 14 residues. Note on this clone: No antigen is known for it.

Described time point: blood 4 weeks post-SBRT, at nephrectomy. This sample's treatment: 15 Gy SBRT to primary tumor, nephrectomy 4 weeks later. Nephrectomy followed 15 Gy stereotactic body radiation by 4 weeks. The starting material was blood, obtained from a patient whose treatment included radiotherapy and nephrectomy. The origin of this receptor is a woman aged 45-65 years with renal cell carcinoma. The chain couples TRBV11-1 to TRBJ2-7, with a weak D call TRBD1 (9 bases). CDR3 amino acids: CATGRDRASYEQYF. The CDR3 DNA reads TGTGCCACCGGGAGGGACAGGGCCTCCTACGAGCAGTACTTC.